This is a list of T cell receptor beta chains from one sample in a study of T-cell reconstitution after alpha-beta-depleted transplantation in children. Using its own MiXCR run on the PCR reads, TCRdb lists one record per CDR3 protein. Among 490,000 or so distinct CDR3 sequences listed, about 10% were seen once. Sequenced material: PBMCs, taken before TCRalphabeta/CD19-depleted stem cell transplant. These receptors all come from a child aged 2-15 years with inherited bone marrow failure, due to receive a stem cell transplant. The CDR3 runs from the conserved cysteine through the conserved F or W. Each record gives: CDR3 protein, CDR3 DNA, D gene, V gene, J gene, clone size. A D gene is named only where the DNA matches it firmly. Clone sizes are given selectively: once, few, many, or a class where the clone is expanded.

CDR3: CASSDSAGEPNSPLHF
DNA: TGTGCCAGCAGCGACTCGGCAGGGGAGCCGAATTCACCCCTCCACTTT
D: -
V: TRBV9
J: TRBJ1-6
size: many

CDR3: CASSPGPQFVDGYTF
DNA: TGTGCCAGCAGTCCCGGACCGCAATTTGTGGATGGCTACACCTTC
D: -
V: TRBV6-2/TRBV6-3
J: TRBJ1-2
size: -

CDR3: CASSQQDWLGYEQYF
DNA: TGTGCCAGCAGCCAACAGGACTGGCTAGGGTACGAGCAGTACTTC
D: -
V: TRBV3-1
J: TRBJ2-7
size: many

CDR3: CSVYRASYSGANVLTF
DNA: TGCAGCGTTTACCGGGCCAGCTACTCTGGGGCCAACGTCCTGACTTTC
D: -
V: TRBV29-1
J: TRBJ2-6
size: -

CDR3: CASSPMGTGTGTGGYTF
DNA: TGTGCCAGTAGTCCGATGGGGACCGGGACAGGGACGGGAGGCTACACCTTC
D: TRBD1
V: TRBV19
J: TRBJ1-2
size: -

CDR3: CASRVRARDEQYF
DNA: TGTGCCAGCAGGGTGAGAGCAAGGGACGAGCAGTACTTC
D: -
V: TRBV7-2
J: TRBJ2-7
size: many

CDR3: CASSADSASYNEQFF
DNA: TGCGCCAGCAGCGCCGACAGTGCCTCCTACAATGAGCAGTTCTTC
D: -
V: TRBV5-1
J: TRBJ2-1
size: -

CDR3: CSARDWREGNLYNEQFF
DNA: TGCAGTGCTAGAGATTGGCGGGAGGGAAACCTCTACAATGAGCAGTTCTTC
D: TRBD2
V: TRBV20-1
J: TRBJ2-1
size: many

CDR3: CAISPQGLAPTYNEQFF
DNA: TGTGCCATCAGCCCACAGGGACTAGCCCCCACCTACAATGAGCAGTTCTTC
D: TRBD2
V: TRBV10-3
J: TRBJ2-1
size: many

CDR3: CASSFGLPNDENIQYF
DNA: TGTGCCAGCAGTTTTGGACTCCCTAATGACGAAAACATTCAGTACTTC
D: -
V: TRBV12-3/TRBV12-4
J: TRBJ2-4
size: many

CDR3: CASSFASSSYNEQFF
DNA: TGTGCCAGCAGTTTCGCCTCAAGCTCCTACAATGAGCAGTTCTTC
D: -
V: TRBV28
J: TRBJ2-1
size: many

CDR3: CASSRRDQETQYF
DNA: TGTGCCAGTAGTCGGCGGGACCAAGAGACCCAGTACTTC
D: -
V: TRBV27
J: TRBJ2-5
size: many

CDR3: CSVEAGQGPYEQYF
DNA: TGCAGCGTTGAAGCGGGCCAGGGACCCTACGAGCAGTACTTC
D: -
V: TRBV29-1
J: TRBJ2-7
size: many

CDR3: CASSIGTRSNYGYTF
DNA: TGTGCCAGTAGTATCGGGACACGCTCTAACTATGGCTACACCTTC
D: -
V: TRBV19
J: TRBJ1-2
size: -

CDR3: CASSLPGTGPQYF
DNA: TGTGCCAGTAGTCTCCCAGGGACAGGACCGCAGTACTTC
D: TRBD1
V: TRBV19
J: TRBJ2-7
size: many

CDR3: CASSLIPGLELEKLFF
DNA: TGTGCCAGCAGTCTGATACCGGGACTTGAACTTGAAAAACTGTTTTTT
D: -
V: TRBV27
J: TRBJ1-4
size: many

CDR3: CASSVVSSSYNEQFF
DNA: TGTGCCAGCAGCGTAGTTAGCAGCTCCTACAATGAGCAGTTCTTC
D: -
V: TRBV9
J: TRBJ2-1
size: many

CDR3: CASSYNPGTGVSEQYF
DNA: TGTGCCAGCAGCTATAATCCCGGGACAGGAGTGTCCGAGCAGTACTTC
D: TRBD1
V: TRBV9
J: TRBJ2-7
size: many

CDR3: CASNRESSYNEQFF
DNA: TGCGCCTCTAACCGGGAGAGCTCCTACAATGAGCAGTTCTTC
D: -
V: TRBV5-1
J: TRBJ2-1
size: many

CDR3: CSARDQLARSTDTQYF
DNA: TGCAGTGCTAGAGATCAACTAGCCAGGAGTACAGATACGCAGTATTTT
D: -
V: TRBV20-1
J: TRBJ2-3
size: many

CDR3: CASSQDRDYQYYEQYF
DNA: TGCGCCAGCAGCCAAGATCGAGACTACCAGTACTACGAGCAGTACTTC
D: -
V: TRBV4-3
J: TRBJ2-7
size: many

CDR3: CASSLLEVPRELFF
DNA: TGTGCCAGCAGTTTGTTGGAGGTTCCCCGGGAGCTGTTTTTT
D: -
V: TRBV12-3/TRBV12-4
J: TRBJ2-2
size: many

CDR3: CASSSEVDRAGNTIYF
DNA: TGTGCCAGCAGCTCAGAAGTGGACAGGGCGGGAAACACCATATATTTT
D: TRBD1
V: TRBV7-9
J: TRBJ1-3
size: many

CDR3: CAWSAPNREGTEAFF
DNA: TGTGCCTGGAGCGCCCCGAACAGGGAGGGGACTGAAGCTTTCTTT
D: -
V: TRBV30
J: TRBJ1-1
size: -

CDR3: CASSQWTSGRDNEQFF
DNA: TGTGCCAGCAGCCAATGGACTAGCGGGAGGGACAATGAGCAGTTCTTC
D: TRBD2
V: TRBV7-9
J: TRBJ2-1
size: -

CDR3: CASSDTIMTSSGANVLTF
DNA: TGTGCCAGCAGCGACACGATTATGACGAGCTCTGGGGCCAACGTCCTGACTTTC
D: -
V: TRBV7-9
J: TRBJ2-6
size: many

CDR3: CSALFLSVTDYGYTF
DNA: TGCAGTGCGTTATTCCTTTCCGTGACCGACTATGGCTACACCTTC
D: -
V: TRBV20-1
J: TRBJ1-2
size: -

CDR3: CATSDSGHLGHNEQFF
DNA: TGTGCCACCAGTGATTCAGGACACCTAGGTCATAATGAGCAGTTCTTC
D: -
V: TRBV24-1
J: TRBJ2-1
size: many

CDR3: CASSLVGVYPETQYF
DNA: TGTGCCAGCAGCTTAGTTGGGGTCTATCCGGAGACCCAGTACTTC
D: -
V: TRBV11-2
J: TRBJ2-5
size: few

CDR3: CASSGGQSFYGYTF
DNA: TGTGCCAGTAGTGGGGGACAGTCCTTCTATGGCTACACCTTC
D: TRBD1
V: TRBV19
J: TRBJ1-2
size: few

CDR3: CASSSPGPTNEKLFF
DNA: TGTGCCAGCAGTTCACCGGGACCAACTAATGAAAAACTGTTTTTT
D: -
V: TRBV28
J: TRBJ1-4
size: few

CDR3: CASSPPVITGGYSNQPQHF
DNA: TGTGCCAGTAGTCCGCCTGTTATAACAGGGGGTTATAGCAATCAGCCCCAGCATTTT
D: TRBD1
V: TRBV19
J: TRBJ1-5
size: -

CDR3: CSAMDRRNYGYTF
DNA: TGCAGTGCTATGGACAGGAGAAACTATGGCTACACCTTC
D: TRBD1
V: TRBV20-1
J: TRBJ1-2
size: many

CDR3: CASSAGTSYGYTF
DNA: TGTGCCAGCAGCGCCGGGACAAGCTATGGCTACACCTTC
D: -
V: TRBV27
J: TRBJ1-2
size: many

CDR3: CATRIGGDTEAFF
DNA: TGTGCCACCCGCATTGGGGGGGACACTGAAGCTTTCTTT
D: -
V: TRBV6-2/TRBV6-3
J: TRBJ1-1
size: many

CDR3: CASEPDGSTAQYF
DNA: TGTGCCAGTGAACCCGACGGGAGTACGGCGCAGTACTTC
D: -
V: TRBV28
J: TRBJ2-7
size: few

CDR3: CAISTGFWQYF
DNA: TGTGCCATCAGTACAGGGTTTTGGCAGTACTTC
D: -
V: TRBV10-3
J: TRBJ2-7
size: many

CDR3: CASSLGLAGTLGTQYF
DNA: TGTGCCAGCTCACTAGGACTAGCGGGAACGTTGGGAACGCAGTATTTT
D: TRBD2
V: TRBV18
J: TRBJ2-3
size: few

CDR3: CASSYLGRRGETQYF
DNA: TGTGCCAGCAGTTACCTAGGACGACGGGGAGAGACCCAGTACTTC
D: -
V: TRBV6-5
J: TRBJ2-5
size: many

CDR3: CASSQSPGGGEQYF
DNA: TGCGCCAGCAGTCAATCGCCGGGAGGTGGGGAGCAGTACTTC
D: TRBD2
V: TRBV23-1
J: TRBJ2-7
size: -

CDR3: CSTVADLVDTQYF
DNA: TGCAGCACGGTGGCGGACCTGGTAGATACGCAGTATTTT
D: -
V: TRBV29-1
J: TRBJ2-3
size: many

CDR3: CASSEAPVYEQYF
DNA: TGTGCCAGCAGTGAAGCGCCAGTCTACGAGCAGTACTTC
D: -
V: TRBV6-1
J: TRBJ2-7
size: many

CDR3: CASSTGLATSYEQYF
DNA: TGTGCCAGCAGCACGGGACTAGCGACCTCGTACGAGCAGTACTTC
D: TRBD2
V: TRBV5-4
J: TRBJ2-7
size: -